What follows is one T cell receptor beta chain and its context. The antigen is undetermined. Excluded: other autoimmune disease, uncontrolled infection, pregnancy or lactation. Symptoms, serum thyroxine and TRAb, thyroid ultrasound, and orbital computed tomography formed the diagnostic basis. The PBMC fraction was derived from over 9 ml of fresh peripheral blood. The sample is drawn from a study of Graves' ophthalmopathy and Graves' hyperthyroidism. Study-level points and caveats: The study's model predicted ophthalmopathy progression at 70.59% sensitivity and 72% to 75% specificity.

The study amplified TCR beta CDR3 regions using RNA transcripts. Investigators did first-round RT-PCR with HTBI primers, then second-round multiplex PCR. TCRdb used MiXCR to reprocess the multiplex PCR reads, holding one entry per CDR3 protein. This table has around 600,000 distinct CDR3 sequences, roughly 41% appearing once. This CDR3 is 13 amino acids long. Germline V gene lookup returns CDR1 SQVTM and CDR2 ANQGSEA. V was cut by 7 bases and J by 2 bases, with 14 bases left in between. This chain uses TRBV29-1 with TRBJ2-5; TRBD1 might be the D (6 bases). Sequenced material: peripheral blood. This clonotype was obtained from an adult man with Graves' ophthalmopathy. This chain's CDR3 is CSGTNQGQETQYF. CDR3 in DNA: TGCAGCGGGACCAATCAGGGGCAAGAGACCCAGTACTTC.